The next 14 T cell receptor beta chains were all read from a single sample in a study of blood T cell repertoires in COVID-19. The protocol was immunoSEQ multiplex PCR, while the TCRdb copy is restricted to in-frame clones and leaves out a portion. The sample contains under 250,000 clones, around 81% of which appear only once. Source material: peripheral blood. Source of these receptors: a man between 50 and 59 years old with active or convalescent COVID-19.

The chain joins TRBV7-6 to TRBJ1-2, with 8 positions matching TRBD1. The V segment lost 4 bases and the J segment 3 bases; nucleotides outside the gene matches: 7. The CDR3 runs 15 residues. Germline V gene lookup returns CDR1 SGHVS and CDR2 FNYEAQ. CDR3 in DNA: TGTGCCAGCAGCTCGGGGACAGGCCCTCACTATGGCTACACCTTC. It codes for CASSSGTGPHYGYTF.

V gene TRBV2 combines with J gene TRBJ2-6, with 7 positions matching TRBD1. V was clipped by 7 bases and J by 2 bases; unmatched bases: 2. Germline CDR1 and CDR2: SNHLY and FYNNEI. The CDR3 is made up of 14 amino acids. The CDR3: CASTTGAGANVLTF. The CDR3, as DNA: TGTGCCAGCACCACAGGGGCTGGGGCCAACGTCCTGACTTTC.

The chain couples TRBV6-4 to TRBJ1-2; the D gene is possibly TRBD1 (5 bases). The CDR3 runs to 13 residues. Trimming stripped 4 bases from V and 0 bases from J, with 6 bases between. CDR1 and CDR2 (germline): MRHNA, SNTAGT. CDR3 sequence (DNA): TGTGCCAGCAGTGCAGGGACTAACTATGGCTACACCTTC. Its translation is CASSAGTNYGYTF.

The chain links TRBV27 to TRBJ1-2; perhaps TRBD1 as D (5 bases). The CDR3 sequence is 13 residues long. Germline V CDR1 and CDR2: MNHEY, SMNVEV (reference sequence). V lost 5 bases and J lost 0, with 7 bases in between. This chain's CDR3 is CASSDRPNYGYTF. Here the CDR3 DNA reads TGTGCCAGCAGTGACAGACCTAACTATGGCTACACCTTC.

This clone occurred a few times. The chain links TRBV6-2 or TRBV6-3 to TRBJ1-1, with D possibly TRBD1 on 5 matching bases. CDR3 length: 13 amino acids. In germline, CDR1 is MNHEY, CDR2 SVGEGT. Trimming pared 2 bases from V and 4 bases from J, leaving 8 bases between. CDR3 coding DNA: TGTGCCAGCAGTTACGACAGATTCACTGAAGCTTTCTTT. Its protein product is CASSYDRFTEAFF.

The rearrangement uses TRBV2 and TRBJ1-1; 8 positions match TRBD1. CDR1 and CDR2 (germline): SNHLY, FYNNEI. Unmatched junction bases numbered 13, after V lost 3 bases and J lost 1 base. The CDR3 consists of 18 residues. This chain's CDR3 is CASSDYRTGWEKNTEAFF. The CDR3 DNA sequence: TGTGCCAGCAGTGATTATCGGACAGGGTGGGAGAAGAACACTGAAGCTTTCTTT.

The V gene is TRBV27, the J gene TRBJ2-3, with D maybe TRBD1 (5 bases). V was shortened by 3 bases and J by 0 bases, with 7 bases between the two germline ends. In germline, CDR1 is MNHEY, CDR2 SMNVEV (reference sequence). The CDR3 is 14 amino acids. The CDR3 sequence is CASSFDRSTDTQYF. CDR3 DNA sequence: TGTGCCAGCAGTTTCGACAGAAGCACAGATACGCAGTATTTT.

V gene TRBV19 combines with J gene TRBJ1-2, with D uncertain. The germline V gene encodes CDR1 LNHDA and CDR2 SQIVND (reference sequence). Trimming left V 0 bases short and J 8 bases short, with 7 bases between. CDR3 length: 12 amino acids. The CDR3 DNA is TGTGCCAGTAGTATAGACCTGCGGGGCTACACCTTC. It encodes CASSIDLRGYTF.

The DNA of the CDR3 is TGTGCCAGCAGCCAAGGACCAAAAGGGGCCAGCTATGGCTACACCTTC. Its protein is CASSQGPKGASYGYTF. The genes are TRBV4-2 and TRBJ1-2; weak D call: TRBD1 (5 bases). The CDR3 covers 16 residues. V was clipped by 1 base and J by 4 bases, with 16 bases between them. Germline V gives CDR1 LGHNA, CDR2 YNFKEQ.

The V call is TRBV14, the J call TRBJ1-6; the match to TRBD1 covers 9 bases. The CDR3 covers 16 residues. Germline V lookup: CDR1 SGHDN, CDR2 FVKESK. Trimming at V came to 1 base and at J to 7 bases, leaving 5 bases not matched to a gene. Here the CDR3 DNA reads TGTGCCAGCAGCCAAGCTATCGGACAGGGGAATTCACCCCTCCACTTT. Translated: CASSQAIGQGNSPLHF. Using reference TRBV14 and TRBJ1-6 for the parts outside the CDR3, the full variable domain is EAGVTQFPSHSVIEKGQTVTLRCDPISGHDNLYWYRRVMGKEIKFLLHFVKESKQDESGMPNNRFLAERTGGTYSTLKVQPAELEDSGVYFCASSQAIGQGNSPLHFGNGTRLTVT.

The CDR3 region has the DNA TGTGCCAGCAGCTCCGGAGGGGGCAGGTTCTACTACAATGAGCAGTTCTTC. Encoded protein: CASSSGGGRFYYNEQFF. V gene TRBV7-9 combines with J gene TRBJ2-1, with a possible D match to TRBD1 (7 bases). Trimming took off 4 bases at V and 3 bases at J, with 19 bases between the two ends. Germline V gene lookup returns CDR1 SEHNR and CDR2 FQNEAQ (reference sequence). The CDR3 extends over 17 amino acids.

This chain connects TRBV6-4 to TRBJ2-1, with TRBD1 as a possible D gene (6 bases). This CDR3 region has 19 residues. V lost 7 bases to trimming and J lost 0 bases, with 25 bases between them. Per germline, CDR1 MRHNA and CDR2 SNTAGT. The CDR3 DNA sequence: TGTGCCAGCACACTCCTCTTGGGGGCAGCTCCGAGCTCCTACAATGAGCAGTTCTTC. As protein: CASTLLLGAAPSSYNEQFF.

The chain has TRBV7-2 and TRBJ2-1; tentative D call: TRBD2 (5 bases). The CDR3 is made up of 16 amino acids. The germline CDR1 and CDR2 sequences are SGHTA and FQGNSA. The germline V and J ends were trimmed by 4 bases and 0 bases, with 13 bases remaining between them. CDR3 coding DNA: TGTGCCAGCAGCTCCTCGGGGTGGGACTCCTACAATGAGCAGTTCTTC. Amino acids: CASSSSGWDSYNEQFF.

Written as DNA, the CDR3 is TGTGCCTGCAACAGAGCCCCTTCCTACGAGCAGTACTTC. It is translated as CACNRAPSYEQYF. The chain has TRBV30 and TRBJ2-7; D is unresolved. The CDR3 is made up of 13 amino acids. Germline-derived CDR1 and CDR2 are GTSNPN and SVGIG (reference sequence). V was shortened by 6 bases and J by 1 base, with 13 bases between the two germline ends.